Included here is one T cell receptor beta chain sequence, with context. Its specificity is unknown. These data belong to a study of OX40 agonist ivuxolimab in advanced cancers. On the study more broadly: Patients received ivuxolimab, an agonistic anti-OX40 (CD134) antibody.

The assay was immunoSEQ multiplex PCR, and TCRdb's table has in-frame clones only and misses some. The profile shows tens of thousands of clones, approximately 90% of them singletons. Study results and caveats: What antigens the expanded peripheral T cells recognized was never established. Circulating CD4+ and CD8+ T cells showed clonal expansion by week 6 at 0.1 to 3.0 mg/kg.

There are 14 residues in the CDR3. CDR1 SNHLY and CDR2 FYNNEI come from the germline V gene. J gave up 4 bases and V 6 bases, and 7 bases lay outside the gene matches. This clonotype was obtained from an adult with an advanced solid tumor such as melanoma, head and neck, liver or kidney cancer. Sequencing was performed on CD4+ or CD8+ T cells sorted from blood, taken in a trial of the OX40 agonist ivuxolimab. V gene TRBV2 combines with J gene TRBJ2-7, with 9 positions matching TRBD1. CDR3 loop: CASRTGTGFYEQYF. In nucleotides, the CDR3 is TGTGCCAGCAGGACCGGGACAGGGTTTTACGAGCAGTACTTC.